These 24 T cell receptor beta chains share one sample of origin, sequenced in a study of response to subunit inactivated influenza vaccine. TCRdb independently ran MiXCR on the RT-PCR reads; one entry per CDR3 protein. The table has about 570,000 distinct CDR3 sequences, about 11% seen once. The data were also submitted as part of a second study, on T cells expressing NK-cell markers. From that second work: The TCR beta cDNA came from 5'RACE template switching with UMIs.

The source material was PBMCs from blood, sampled on the day of vaccination. These receptors originate from a man between 50 and 59 years old who received an inactivated influenza vaccine.

The chain is built from TRBV2 and TRBJ1-4, with D possibly matching TRBD1 (6 bases). CDR1 and CDR2 (germline): SNHLY, FYNNEI. The V end lost 2 bases, the J end lost 3 bases, and 10 bases lay between the germline ends. The CDR3 length is 15 residues. CDR3 sequence reads: CASSEQGSANEKLFF. CDR3 bases: TGTGCCAGCAGTGAACAGGGGTCAGCTAATGAAAAACTGTTTTTT.

This rearrangement joins TRBV5-1 to TRBJ2-3; TRBD2 is a possible D gene (5 bases). Germline CDR1 is SGHRS and CDR2 is YFSETQ. The CDR3 extends over 17 amino acids. V lost 1 base, J lost 0 bases, and 15 bases lay in between. Here the CDR3 reads CASSLLSAATSTDTQYF. The CDR3 DNA sequence: TGCGCCAGCAGCTTGTTATCAGCGGCGACTAGCACAGATACGCAGTATTTT.

This chain joins TRBV20-1 and TRBJ2-3; 8 bases match TRBD2. The V and J ends lost 6 bases and 1 base, in that order; junction bases with no gene match: 18. The length of the CDR3 is 18 residues. The V gene's germline CDR1 is DFQATT and CDR2 SNEGSKA (reference sequence). The CDR3 here is CSATFGTGGSYGTDTQYF. Written as DNA, the CDR3 is TGCAGTGCCACCTTTGGGACGGGAGGGAGCTATGGCACAGATACGCAGTATTTT.

This clonotype has just a few counts. The chain joins TRBV6-6 to TRBJ2-3; TRBD1 matches 10 bases. The V and J ends lost 5 bases and 4 bases, in that order; junction bases with no gene match: 0. Germline CDR1 is MNHNY and CDR2 is SVGAGI (reference sequence). This CDR3 contains 13 residues. The CDR3 sequence is CASSDRGPDTQYF. The CDR3 DNA is TGTGCCAGCAGTGACAGGGGGCCAGATACGCAGTATTTT.

Only a few counts were recorded for this clonotype. The chain has TRBV7-9 and TRBJ2-7; no reliable D call. V shed 3 bases and J shed 5 bases, with 14 bases lying between them. This CDR3 comprises 14 residues. The germline V gene has CDR1 SEHNR and CDR2 FQNEAQ (reference sequence). DNA of the CDR3: TGTGCCAGCAGCTTTGGCCGACGAAATGACGAGCAGTACTTC. It translates to CASSFGRRNDEQYF.

This clonotype has a count of ten or more. The rearrangement links TRBV12-3 or TRBV12-4 to TRBJ2-1, with 7 bases fitting TRBD2. Trimming took 3 bases from V and 4 from J; bases not matched to a gene: 6. The CDR3 consists of 15 residues. CDR3 residues: CASSLASGIYNEQFF. The DNA for the CDR3 is TGTGCCAGCAGTTTGGCTAGCGGAATTTACAATGAGCAGTTCTTC.

This clonotype came up a few times. This chain uses TRBV6-1 with TRBJ2-3; 8 bases agree with TRBD2. Germline V lookup: CDR1 MNHNS, CDR2 SASEGT. Unmatched junction bases numbered 6, after V lost 3 bases and J lost 7 bases. This CDR3 has 14 residues. As DNA, the CDR3 is TGTGCCAGCAGTGACAGCGGGAGTGCAAATACGCAGTATTTT. Residues: CASSDSGSANTQYF.

This rearrangement joins TRBV20-1 to TRBJ2-3; 10 bases line up with TRBD1. Germline V CDR1 and CDR2: DFQATT, SNEGSKA (reference sequence). The CDR3 runs to 16 residues. V dropped 6 bases and J dropped 3; count of bases not matched to a gene: 12. CDR3 residues: CSATFPDRGLTDTQYF. The CDR3 nucleotides read TGCAGTGCCACGTTCCCGGACAGGGGGTTGACAGATACGCAGTATTTT.

The J gene is TRBJ2-5, the V gene TRBV6-2 or TRBV6-3, with D perhaps assigned TRBD1 or TRBD2 (5 bases each). Germline V gives CDR1 MNHEY, CDR2 SVGEGT. V was clipped by 8 bases and J by 5 bases, with 18 bases between them. The CDR3 is 14 residues long. The CDR3 protein is CASGNNGARETQYF. CDR3 in DNA: TGTGCCAGCGGAAACAACGGGGCCCGGGAGACCCAGTACTTC.

In this sample, this clonotype turned up a few times. The chain carries TRBV15 and TRBJ2-5; D unclear. V was shortened by 0 bases and J by 2 bases, with 7 bases between the two germline ends. The CDR3 has 14 residues. CDR1 is LNHNV and CDR2 is YYDKDF in the germline V gene (reference sequence). CDR3 residues: CATSRDAIQETQYF. The CDR3 nucleotides read TGTGCCACCAGCAGAGACGCTATTCAAGAGACCCAGTACTTC.

This clonotype came up a few times. The V and J genes are TRBV6-1 and TRBJ2-7; TRBD2 matches at 15 bases. Looked up from germline, CDR1 is MNHNS and CDR2 is SASEGT. The ends lost 8 bases at V and 3 bases at J; junction bases unmatched: 5. The CDR3 sequence is 15 residues long. The CDR3 protein is CASRGLAGGYYEQYF. The CDR3 nucleotides are TGTGCCAGCCGGGGACTAGCGGGAGGTTACTACGAGCAGTACTTC.

V is TRBV24-1 and J is TRBJ1-5; possible D gene TRBD1, 5 bases. The germline gives CDR1 KGHDR, CDR2 SFDVKD. The CDR3 spans 14 residues. V lost 2 bases and J 3 bases, leaving 7 bases between the germline ends. CDR3 residues: CATSDWGNNQPQHF. CDR3 bases: TGTGCCACCAGTGATTGGGGGAACAATCAGCCCCAGCATTTT.

In this sample, this clonotype is medium-sized. The chain employs TRBV20-1 and TRBJ2-1, with D hard to call. This CDR3 contains 11 residues. Trimming left V 5 bases short and J 9 bases short, with 11 bases between. Per the germline V gene, CDR1 is DFQATT and CDR2 is SNEGSKA (reference sequence). The CDR3 protein is CSALPDTEQFF. CDR3 nucleotides: TGCAGTGCTCTACCAGACACTGAGCAGTTCTTC.

This clonotype has ten or more counts. This chain links TRBV3-1 with TRBJ2-7, with 10 bases lining up with TRBD1. This CDR3 has 15 residues. The V and J ends lost 1 base and 2 bases, in that order; junction bases with no gene match: 2. The germline V gene encodes CDR1 LGHDT and CDR2 YNNKEL (reference sequence). Written as DNA, the CDR3 is TGTGCCAGCAGCCAAGGGGGGACAGGGGCCTACGAGCAGTACTTC. Its translation: CASSQGGTGAYEQYF.

This clonotype has only a few counts. This chain joins TRBV7-2 and TRBJ2-1, with TRBD2 matching 15 bases. V dropped 4 bases and J dropped 4; count of bases not matched to a gene: 5. Germline lookup yields CDR1 SGHTA and CDR2 FQGNSA. The CDR3 extends over 17 amino acids. The CDR3: CASSSWGLAGGYNEQFF. Written as DNA, the CDR3 is TGTGCCAGCAGCTCATGGGGACTAGCGGGGGGTTACAATGAGCAGTTCTTC.

This clonotype was picked up many times. This chain links TRBV7-2 with TRBJ2-1; tentatively, D is TRBD2 (6 bases). V lost 3 bases to trimming and J lost 9 bases, with 12 bases between them. This CDR3 is built from 13 residues. Germline CDR1 reads SGHTA; CDR2 reads FQGNSA. The chain's CDR3 is CASSLTSSGEQFF. In nucleotides, the CDR3 is TGTGCCAGCAGCTTGACTAGTTCCGGTGAGCAGTTCTTC.

This chain joins TRBV10-3 and TRBJ2-1; D is ambiguous. Germline assignment: CDR1 ENHRY and CDR2 SYGVKD. There are 13 residues in the CDR3. Trimming took 6 bases from V and 1 from J, leaving 7 bases between them. CDR3 sequence (DNA): TGTGCCATCAGGGCAGGTTCCTACAATGAGCAGTTCTTC. The encoded protein is CAIRAGSYNEQFF.

This clonotype occurred a few times. The chain employs TRBV28 and TRBJ1-2; maybe TRBD1 (5 bases). The germline V gene has CDR1 MDHEN and CDR2 SYDVKM. The CDR3 is 14 residues long. Trimming took off 6 bases at V and 1 base at J, with 12 bases between the two ends. The CDR3 spells CASSLRGYNYGYTF. The CDR3 region has the DNA TGTGCCAGCAGCCTAAGGGGCTATAACTATGGCTACACCTTC.

The chain is built from TRBV6-1 and TRBJ2-5, with TRBD2 identical over 14 bases. Per the germline V gene, CDR1 is MNHNS and CDR2 is SASEGT. This CDR3 comprises 18 residues. The J segment lost 5 bases and the V segment lost 6 bases, leaving 14 bases of the junction unmatched. This chain's CDR3 is CASRGLAGDFGKRETQYF. In DNA form, the CDR3 reads TGTGCCAGCAGGGGACTAGCGGGAGACTTCGGCAAAAGGGAGACCCAGTACTTC.

The chain has TRBV7-9 and TRBJ2-3; 11 bases match TRBD2. The CDR3 loop spans 15 amino acids. The V gene's germline CDR1 is SEHNR and CDR2 FQNEAQ (reference sequence). V lost 5 bases and J lost 9; bases outside the gene matches: 10. CDR3 in DNA: TGTGCCAGCAGCCAAACTAGCGGGAGCGGAAACACGCAGTATTTT. Residues: CASSQTSGSGNTQYF. The variable domain in full, with the rest retrieved from reference TRBV7-9 and TRBJ2-3, is DTGVSQNPRHKITKRGQNVTFRCDPISEHNRLYWYRQTLGQGPEFLTYFQNEAQLEKSRLLSDRFSAERPKGSFSTLEIQRTEQGDSAMYLCASSQTSGSGNTQYFGPGTRLTVL.

There are a few counts of this clonotype. The chain uses TRBV15 and TRBJ2-5; the match to TRBD2 covers 7 bases. Germline V gives CDR1 LNHNV, CDR2 YYDKDF (reference sequence). Trimming removed 0 bases from V and 5 bases from J; junction bases left unmatched: 3. The CDR3 sequence is 14 residues long. The CDR3 DNA sequence: TGTGCCACCAGCAGAGATGGGGGAGGGGAGACCCAGTACTTC. The encoded protein is CATSRDGGGETQYF.

Ten or more counts support this clonotype. The chain has TRBV12-3 or TRBV12-4 and TRBJ2-1; 8 bases map to TRBD2. V shed 2 bases and J 8 bases; nucleotides not matched to a gene: 11. The CDR3 totals 16 residues. The CDR3 loop is CASSLLASGFGDEQFF. For the CDR3, the DNA is TGTGCCAGCAGTTTACTGGCTAGCGGGTTCGGGGATGAGCAGTTCTTC.

The V and J genes are TRBV28 and TRBJ2-1; no clear D. The CDR3 runs to 10 residues. The germline V gene encodes CDR1 MDHEN and CDR2 SYDVKM. V lost 11 bases, J lost 7 bases, and 9 bases lay in between. The CDR3 spells CASSRNEQFF. The CDR3 DNA reads TGTGCCTCCAGTAGAAATGAGCAGTTCTTC. The entire variable domain, with the rest obtained from reference TRBV28 and TRBJ2-1, is as follows: DVKVTQSSRYLVKRTGEKVFLECVQDMDHENMFWYRQDPGLGLRLIYFSYDVKMKEKGDIPEGYSVSREKKERFSLILESASTNQTSMYLCASSRNEQFFGPGTRLTVL.

This clonotype was observed many times. The chain combines TRBV29-1 with TRBJ1-1, with D possibly TRBD1 on 5 matching bases. Germline CDR1 is SQVTM and CDR2 is ANQGSEA. V gave up 6 bases and J gave up 6 bases, with 20 bases separating them. The CDR3 runs 14 residues. This CDR3 reads CSVMTGTPSPEAFF. The CDR3 DNA sequence: TGCAGCGTCATGACCGGGACTCCATCCCCTGAAGCTTTCTTT.